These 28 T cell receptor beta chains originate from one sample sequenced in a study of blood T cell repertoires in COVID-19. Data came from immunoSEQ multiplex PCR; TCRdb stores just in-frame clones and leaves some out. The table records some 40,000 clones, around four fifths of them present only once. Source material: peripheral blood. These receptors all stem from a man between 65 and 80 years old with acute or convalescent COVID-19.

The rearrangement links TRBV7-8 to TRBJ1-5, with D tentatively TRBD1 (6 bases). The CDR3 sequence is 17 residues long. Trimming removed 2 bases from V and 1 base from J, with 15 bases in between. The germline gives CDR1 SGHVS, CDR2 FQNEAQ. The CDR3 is CASSLNVRGLSNQPQHF. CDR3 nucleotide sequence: TGTGCCAGCAGCTTAAATGTAAGGGGGTTAAGCAATCAGCCCCAGCATTTT.

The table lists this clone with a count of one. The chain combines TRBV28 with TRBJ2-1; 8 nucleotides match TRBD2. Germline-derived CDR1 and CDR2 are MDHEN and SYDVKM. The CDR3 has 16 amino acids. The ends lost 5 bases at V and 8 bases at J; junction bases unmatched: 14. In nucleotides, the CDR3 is TGTGCCAGCAGTCCTCCGGGGGGGGAGGAACGAGATGAGCAGTTCTTC. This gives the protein CASSPPGGEERDEQFF.

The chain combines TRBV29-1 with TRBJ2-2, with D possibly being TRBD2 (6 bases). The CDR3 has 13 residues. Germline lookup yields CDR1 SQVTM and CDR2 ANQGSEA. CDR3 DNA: TGCAGTTTCAGGGACGGGGGCACCGGGGAGCTGTTTTTT. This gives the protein CSFRDGGTGELFF.

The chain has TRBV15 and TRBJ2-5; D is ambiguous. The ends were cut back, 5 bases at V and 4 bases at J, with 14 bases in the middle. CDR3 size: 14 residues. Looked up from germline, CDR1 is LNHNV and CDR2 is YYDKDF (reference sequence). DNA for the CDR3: TGTGCCACCAGCTCCAGAGAGAGAGGAGAGACCCAGTACTTC. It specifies CATSSRERGETQYF.

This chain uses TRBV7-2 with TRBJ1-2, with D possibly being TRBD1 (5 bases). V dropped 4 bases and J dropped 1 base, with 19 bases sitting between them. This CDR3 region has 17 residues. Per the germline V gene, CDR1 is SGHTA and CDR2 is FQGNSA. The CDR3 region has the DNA TGTGCCAGCAGCTCCCTTCCGGGCGCAGGGTTTAACTATGGCTACACCTTC. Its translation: CASSSLPGAGFNYGYTF.

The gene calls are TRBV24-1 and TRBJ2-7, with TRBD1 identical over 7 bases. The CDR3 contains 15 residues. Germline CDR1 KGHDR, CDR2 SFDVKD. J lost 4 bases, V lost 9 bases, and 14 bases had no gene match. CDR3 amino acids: CATSGPGQRGYEQYF. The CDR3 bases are TGTGCCACCTCCGGGCCGGGACAGAGAGGATACGAGCAGTACTTC.

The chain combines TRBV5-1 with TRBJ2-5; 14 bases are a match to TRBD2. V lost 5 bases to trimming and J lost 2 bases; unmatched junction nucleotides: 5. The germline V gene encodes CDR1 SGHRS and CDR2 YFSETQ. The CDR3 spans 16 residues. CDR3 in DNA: TGCGCCAGCAGGGGACTAGCGGGGGCCCAACAAGAGACCCAGTACTTC. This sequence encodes CASRGLAGAQQETQYF.

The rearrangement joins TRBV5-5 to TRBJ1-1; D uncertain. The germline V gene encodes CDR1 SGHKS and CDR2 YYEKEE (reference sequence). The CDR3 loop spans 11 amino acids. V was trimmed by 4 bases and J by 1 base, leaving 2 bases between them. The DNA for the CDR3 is TGTGCCAGCAGCCAGAACACTGAAGCTTTCTTT. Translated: CASSQNTEAFF.

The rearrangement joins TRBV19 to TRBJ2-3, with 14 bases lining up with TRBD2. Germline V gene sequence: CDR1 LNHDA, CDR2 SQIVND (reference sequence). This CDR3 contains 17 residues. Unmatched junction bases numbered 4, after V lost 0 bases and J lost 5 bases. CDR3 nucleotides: TGTGCCAGTAGTATAGATCGACTAGCGGGAGGGTTAGATACGCAGTATTTT. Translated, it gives CASSIDRLAGGLDTQYF.

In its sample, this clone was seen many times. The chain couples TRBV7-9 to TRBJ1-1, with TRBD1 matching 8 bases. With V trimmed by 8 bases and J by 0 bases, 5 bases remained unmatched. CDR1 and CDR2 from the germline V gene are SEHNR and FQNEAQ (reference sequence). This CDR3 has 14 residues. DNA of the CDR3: TGTGCCAGCGGGGACAGGAGGCTGAACACTGAAGCTTTCTTT. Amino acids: CASGDRRLNTEAFF.

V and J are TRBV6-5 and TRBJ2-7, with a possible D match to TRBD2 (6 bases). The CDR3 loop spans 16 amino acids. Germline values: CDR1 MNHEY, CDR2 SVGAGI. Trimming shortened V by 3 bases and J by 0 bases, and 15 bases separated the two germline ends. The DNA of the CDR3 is TGTGCCAGCAGTTATAACGGGAGAAAGAGCTCCTACGAGCAGTACTTC. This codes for CASSYNGRKSSYEQYF.

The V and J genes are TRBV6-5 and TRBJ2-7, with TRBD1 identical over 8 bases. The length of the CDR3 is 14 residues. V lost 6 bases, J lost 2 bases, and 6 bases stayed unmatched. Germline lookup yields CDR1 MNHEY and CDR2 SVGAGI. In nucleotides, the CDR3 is TGTGCCAGCAGCTTACAGGGGGTCACCTACGAGCAGTACTTC. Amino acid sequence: CASSLQGVTYEQYF.

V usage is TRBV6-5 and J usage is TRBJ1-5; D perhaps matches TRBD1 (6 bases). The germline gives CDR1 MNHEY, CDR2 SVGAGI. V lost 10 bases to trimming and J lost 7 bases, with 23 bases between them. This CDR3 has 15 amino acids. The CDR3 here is CATERDLRGRQPQHF. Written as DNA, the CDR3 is TGTGCCACCGAGAGGGATCTCAGGGGTCGACAGCCCCAGCATTTT.

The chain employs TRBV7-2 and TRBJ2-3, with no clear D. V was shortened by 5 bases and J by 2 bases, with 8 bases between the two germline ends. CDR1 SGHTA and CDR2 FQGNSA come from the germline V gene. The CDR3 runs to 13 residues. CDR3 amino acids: CASSPPSTDTQYF. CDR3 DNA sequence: TGTGCCAGCAGCCCCCCCTCCACAGATACGCAGTATTTT.

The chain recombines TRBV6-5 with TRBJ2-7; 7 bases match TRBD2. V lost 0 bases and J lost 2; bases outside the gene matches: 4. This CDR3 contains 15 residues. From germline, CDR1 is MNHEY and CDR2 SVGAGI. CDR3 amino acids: CASSYSIAGAYEQYF. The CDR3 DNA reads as TGTGCCAGCAGTTACTCGATAGCGGGTGCCTACGAGCAGTACTTC.

The chain's CDR3 is CASSDHGEGQPQHF. CDR3 nucleotide sequence: TGTGCCAGCAGTGATCATGGAGAGGGTCAGCCCCAGCATTTT. The chain has TRBV2 and TRBJ1-5; D gene ambiguous. V was cut by 3 bases and J by 6 bases, with 12 bases left in between. The CDR3 totals 14 residues. CDR1 SNHLY and CDR2 FYNNEI come from the germline V gene.

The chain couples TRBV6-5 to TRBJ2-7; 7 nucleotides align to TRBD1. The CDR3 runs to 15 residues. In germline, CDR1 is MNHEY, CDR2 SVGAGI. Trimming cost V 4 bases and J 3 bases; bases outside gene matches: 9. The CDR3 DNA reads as TGTGCCAGCAGTTTCCAACTGACAGGGTTCTACGAGCAGTACTTC. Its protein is CASSFQLTGFYEQYF.

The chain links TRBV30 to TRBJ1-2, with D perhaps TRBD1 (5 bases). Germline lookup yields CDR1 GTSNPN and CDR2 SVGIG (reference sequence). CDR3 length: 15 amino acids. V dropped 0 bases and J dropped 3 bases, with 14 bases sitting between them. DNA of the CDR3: TGTGCCTGGAGTGTACGTTTCGGGGGTGACTATGGCTACACCTTC. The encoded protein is CAWSVRFGGDYGYTF.

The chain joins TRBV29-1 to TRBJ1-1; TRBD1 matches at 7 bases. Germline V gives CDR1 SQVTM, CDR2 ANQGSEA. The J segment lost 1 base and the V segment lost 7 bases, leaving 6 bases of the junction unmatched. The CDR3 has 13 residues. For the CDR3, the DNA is TGCAGCGCGACGGGACAGCAGAACACTGAAGCTTTCTTT. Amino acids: CSATGQQNTEAFF.

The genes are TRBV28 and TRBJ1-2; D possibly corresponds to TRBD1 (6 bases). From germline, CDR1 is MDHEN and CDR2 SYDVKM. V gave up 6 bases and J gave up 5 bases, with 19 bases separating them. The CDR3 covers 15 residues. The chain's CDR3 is CASRRIRKGVYGYTF. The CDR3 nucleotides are TGTGCCAGCAGGAGGATTAGAAAGGGGGTGTATGGCTACACCTTC.

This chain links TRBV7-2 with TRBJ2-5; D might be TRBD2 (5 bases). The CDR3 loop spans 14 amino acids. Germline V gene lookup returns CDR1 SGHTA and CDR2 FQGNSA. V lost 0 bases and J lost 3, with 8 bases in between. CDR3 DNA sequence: TGTGCCAGCAGCTTAGCATCCGGGGAAGAGACCCAGTACTTC. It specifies CASSLASGEETQYF. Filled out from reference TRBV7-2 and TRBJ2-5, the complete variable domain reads GAGVSQSPSNKVTEKGKDVELRCDPISGHTALYWYRQSLGQGLEFLIYFQGNSAPDKSGLPSDRFSAERTGGSVSTLTIQRTQQEDSAVYLCASSLASGEETQYFGPGTRLLVL.

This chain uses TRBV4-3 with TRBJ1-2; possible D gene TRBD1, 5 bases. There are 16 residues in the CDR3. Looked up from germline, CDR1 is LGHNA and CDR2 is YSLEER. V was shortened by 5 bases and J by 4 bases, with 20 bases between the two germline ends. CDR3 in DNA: TGCGCCAGCAGCAAGCAGCTGCACTGGGGGGGCTATGGCTACACCTTC. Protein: CASSKQLHWGGYGYTF.

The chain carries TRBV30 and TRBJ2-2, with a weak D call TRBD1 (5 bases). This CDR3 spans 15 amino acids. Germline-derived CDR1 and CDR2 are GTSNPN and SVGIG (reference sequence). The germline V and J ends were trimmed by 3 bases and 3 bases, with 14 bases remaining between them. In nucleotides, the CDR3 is TGTGCCTGGAGCGCAGGGTTTCTTGACACCGGGGAGCTGTTTTTT. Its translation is CAWSAGFLDTGELFF.

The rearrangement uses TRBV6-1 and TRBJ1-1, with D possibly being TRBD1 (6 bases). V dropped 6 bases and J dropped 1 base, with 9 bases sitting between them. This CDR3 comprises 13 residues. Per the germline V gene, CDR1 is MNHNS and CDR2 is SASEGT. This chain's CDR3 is CASRDSENTEAFF. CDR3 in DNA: TGTGCCAGCAGGGACAGCGAGAACACTGAAGCTTTCTTT.

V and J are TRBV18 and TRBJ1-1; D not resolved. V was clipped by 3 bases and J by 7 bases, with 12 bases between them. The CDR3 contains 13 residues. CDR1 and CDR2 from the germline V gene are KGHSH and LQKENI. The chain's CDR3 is CASSPGWQIEAFF. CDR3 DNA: TGTGCCAGCTCACCCGGGTGGCAGATTGAAGCTTTCTTT.

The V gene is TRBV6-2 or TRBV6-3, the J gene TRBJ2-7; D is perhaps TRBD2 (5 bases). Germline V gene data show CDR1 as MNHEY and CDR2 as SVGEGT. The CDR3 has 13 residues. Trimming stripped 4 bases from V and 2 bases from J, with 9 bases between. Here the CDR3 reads CASSFREPYEQYF. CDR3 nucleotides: TGTGCCAGCAGTTTCCGGGAACCCTACGAGCAGTACTTC.

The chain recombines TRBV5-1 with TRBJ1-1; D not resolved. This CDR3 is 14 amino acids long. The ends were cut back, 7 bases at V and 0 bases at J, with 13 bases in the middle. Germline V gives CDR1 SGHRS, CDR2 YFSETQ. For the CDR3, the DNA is TGCGCCAGCGGCATTAATTCGATGAACACTGAAGCTTTCTTT. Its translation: CASGINSMNTEAFF.

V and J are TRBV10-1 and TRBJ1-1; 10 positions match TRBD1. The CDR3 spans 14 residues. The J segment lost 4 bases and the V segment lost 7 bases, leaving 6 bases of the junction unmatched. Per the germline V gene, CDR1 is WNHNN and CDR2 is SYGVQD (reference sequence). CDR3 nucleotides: TGCGCCAGCAAGATGGACAGGGGGGCCACTGAAGCTTTCTTT. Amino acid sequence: CASKMDRGATEAFF.